This T cell receptor (beta chain) was obtained from a study of blood T cell repertoires in COVID-19. Study background: The study drew acute and convalescent COVID-19 samples from the United States, Italy and Spain. The analysed material was cDNA or gDNA that came from T cells, B-cell-depleted T cells, or PBMCs.

Original data processing: The authors estimated nucleated cell counts from reference gene primer amplification. Profiling relied on immunoSEQ multiplex PCR, and the TCRdb table lists in-frame clones only, not all of them. That table gives V, J and clone size, and the DNA gave D and trimming. The table includes nearly 80,000 clones, around 88% detected once. Per germline, CDR1 MDHEN and CDR2 SYDVKM. The CDR3 spans 15 residues. The V segment lost 7 bases and the J segment 7 bases; nucleotides outside the gene matches: 7. This clone was observed a few times. This chain joins TRBV28 and TRBJ1-6; 10 bases align to TRBD1. Material: peripheral blood. The receptor comes from a woman of 80 years or more with active or convalescent COVID-19. CDR3 nucleotide sequence: TGTGCCAGCAACCCGGGACAGGGGATCAATTCACCCCTCCACTTT. The encoded protein is CASNPGQGINSPLHF. Looking up the rest from reference TRBV28 and TRBJ1-6 gives the full variable domain: DVKVTQSSRYLVKRTGEKVFLECVQDMDHENMFWYRQDPGLGLRLIYFSYDVKMKEKGDIPEGYSVSREKKERFSLILESASTNQTSMYLCASNPGQGINSPLHFGNGTRLTVT.